This T cell receptor (beta chain) is drawn from a study of identical twins. After template switching added a universal primer site, the resulting cDNA carried unique molecular identifiers. TCRdb re-called the 5' RACE reads through MiXCR, storing one row per CDR3 protein. This table has about 530,000 distinct CDR3 sequences, 20% to 25% appearing once. This sample was also put to use in a study of yellow fever vaccine responses in identical twins. This second report adds: Twins reportedly showed a vaccine T cell response that seemed partly convergent and partly personalized.

The clonotype originates from a woman between 18 and 29 years old in good health. The sample taken for sequencing was CD4+ T cells sorted from blood.

The CDR3 DNA sequence: TGTGCCAGCAGCTTAGCGGGTAGCGGGACCTACGAGCAGTACTTC. It translates to CASSLAGSGTYEQYF. The chain employs TRBV11-1 and TRBJ2-7; 8 nucleotides match TRBD2. CDR3 length: 15 residues. The J segment lost 2 bases and the V segment lost 0 bases, leaving 3 bases of the junction unmatched. CDR1 is SGHAT, CDR2 FQDESV, per germline (reference sequence). The variable domain in full, with the rest retrieved from reference TRBV11-1 and TRBJ2-7, is EAEVAQSPRYKITEKSQAVAFWCDPISGHATLYWYRQILGQGPELLVQFQDESVVDDSQLPKDRFSAERLKGVDSTLKIQPAELGDSAMYLCASSLAGSGTYEQYFGPGTRLTVT.